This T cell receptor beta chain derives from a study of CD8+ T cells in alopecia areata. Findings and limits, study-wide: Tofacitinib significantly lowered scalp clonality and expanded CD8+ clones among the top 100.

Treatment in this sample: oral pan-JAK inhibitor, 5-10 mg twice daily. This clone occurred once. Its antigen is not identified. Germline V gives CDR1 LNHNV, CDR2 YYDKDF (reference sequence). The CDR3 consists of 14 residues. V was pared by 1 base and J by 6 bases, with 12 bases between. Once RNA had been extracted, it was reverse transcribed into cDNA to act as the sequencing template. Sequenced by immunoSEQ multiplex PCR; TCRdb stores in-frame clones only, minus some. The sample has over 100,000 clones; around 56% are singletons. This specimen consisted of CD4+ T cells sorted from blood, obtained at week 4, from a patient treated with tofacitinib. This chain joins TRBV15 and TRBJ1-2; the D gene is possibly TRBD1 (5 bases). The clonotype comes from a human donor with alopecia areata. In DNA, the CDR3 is TGTGCCACCAGCAGAGGTGGGGGTTTGGATGGCTACACCTTC. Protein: CATSRGGGLDGYTF.